This T cell receptor beta chain stems from a study of T cells after somatic rescue of genetic block. The count of this clone is one. The germline gives CDR1 MNHNS, CDR2 SASEGT. Trimming at V came to 6 bases and at J to 2 bases, leaving 5 bases not matched to a gene. The CDR3 has 15 residues. This table comes from immunoSEQ multiplex PCR, and its TCRdb copy is limited to in-frame clones, with some not included. The data show 110,000 or so clones, with around nine tenths seen just once and about 1.5% held by the top ten. Sequencing input: peripheral blood mononuclear cells (PBMCs). The J gene is TRBJ2-3, the V gene TRBV6-1; 10 bases line up with TRBD1. The receptor's source is a woman in her late teens or twenties. CDR3 region: CASSRDRGPTDTQYF. The CDR3 DNA sequence: TGTGCCAGCAGCCGGGACAGGGGCCCCACAGATACGCAGTATTTT.